This entry describes one T cell receptor (beta chain). Its antigen is currently unknown. The entry originates in a study of T cell repertoires in cytomegalovirus infection. The wider study: Both a matching HLA type and CMV infection were indicated by public TCR beta signatures. Overall study findings and caveats: Individuals carrying CMV plus the relevant HLA were identified by cumulative frequency of public TCR beta families. Clonotype analysis showed dominance of the ex vivo response by HLA-C-restricted CMV-specific TCR beta clonotypes.

TCRdb used MiXCR to reprocess the reads, holding one entry per CDR3 protein. Among 250,000 to 350,000 distinct CDR3 sequences listed, 20% to 30% were seen once. This CDR3 comprises 13 residues. The germline gives CDR1 SGHAT, CDR2 FQNNGV. Trimming cost V 1 base and J 13 bases; bases outside gene matches: 6. The chain employs TRBV11-2 and TRBJ2-1; 8 bases are a match to TRBD1. This receptor was obtained from a human donor in good health (CMV status not recorded). Some clones in this sample may be carry-over from other donors' samples. Sequencing was done on a sample of PBMCs. CDR3 nucleotide sequence: TGTGCCAGCAGCTTAGTCTCCGGGACAGGTCAGTTCTTC. Its protein is CASSLVSGTGQFF.